Sequencing of this TCR beta chain was carried out in a study of spatial heterogeneity in lung cancer. TCRdb ran MiXCR on the 5' RACE reads and lists one entry per CDR3 protein. The sample has roughly 8,000 distinct CDR3 sequences, around 8% seen once. The CDR3 is 18 residues long. Trimming stripped 1 base from V and 5 bases from J, with 21 bases between. Per germline, CDR1 MDHEN and CDR2 SYDVKM. This clonotype is medium-sized. Its matching antigen is unknown. This beta chain is off target for a library built for alpha chains, so its abundance means little. Regarding time point: sample taken at primary tumor resection. Extraction of whole RNA from tumor, nontumor lung or frozen PBMC preceded unsorted sequencing. General study findings and limits: Mutation tallies in tumors tracked expanded intratumoral alpha and beta TCR counts.

Sequences were derived from lung tumor tissue, sampled at surgery. The sequence was obtained from a male donor with early-stage non-small cell lung cancer. The chain joins TRBV28 to TRBJ2-1; possible D gene TRBD2, 6 bases. The CDR3 nucleotides are TGTGCCAGCAGTTTATACCCCAGACTAGTGGGGTTCCACAATGAGCAGTTCTTC. Residues: CASSLYPRLVGFHNEQFF.